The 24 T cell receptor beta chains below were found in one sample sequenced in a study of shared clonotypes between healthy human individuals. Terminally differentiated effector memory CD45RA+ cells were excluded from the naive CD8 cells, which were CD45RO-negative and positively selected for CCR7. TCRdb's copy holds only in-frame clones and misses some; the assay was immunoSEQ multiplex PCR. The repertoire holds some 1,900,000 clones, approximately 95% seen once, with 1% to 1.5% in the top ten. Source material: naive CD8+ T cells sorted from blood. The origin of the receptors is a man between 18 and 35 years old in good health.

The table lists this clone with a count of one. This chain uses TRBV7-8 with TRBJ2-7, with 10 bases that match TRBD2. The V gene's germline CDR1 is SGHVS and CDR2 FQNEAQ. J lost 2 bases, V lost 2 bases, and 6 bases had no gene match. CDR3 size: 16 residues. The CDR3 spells CASSLILAGVPYEQYF. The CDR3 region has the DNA TGTGCCAGCAGCTTAATCCTAGCGGGAGTTCCCTACGAGCAGTACTTC. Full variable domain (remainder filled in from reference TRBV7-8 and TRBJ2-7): GAGVSQSPRYKVAKRGQDVALRCDPISGHVSLFWYQQALGQGPEFLTYFQNEAQLDKSGLPSDRFFAERPEGSVSTLKIQRTQQEDSAVYLCASSLILAGVPYEQYFGPGTRLTVT.

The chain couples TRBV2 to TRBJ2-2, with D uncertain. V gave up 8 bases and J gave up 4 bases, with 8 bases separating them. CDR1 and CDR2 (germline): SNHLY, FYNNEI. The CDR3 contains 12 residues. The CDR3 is CASFTVTGELFF. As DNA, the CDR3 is TGTGCCAGCTTTACGGTCACCGGGGAGCTGTTTTTT.

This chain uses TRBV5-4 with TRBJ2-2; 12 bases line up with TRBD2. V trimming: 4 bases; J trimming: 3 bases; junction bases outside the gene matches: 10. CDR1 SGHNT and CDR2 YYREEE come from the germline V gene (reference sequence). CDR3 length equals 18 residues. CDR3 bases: TGTGCCAGCAGCAGCCTAGCGGGAGGGCCTGCGGACACCGGGGAGCTGTTTTTT. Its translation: CASSSLAGGPADTGELFF.

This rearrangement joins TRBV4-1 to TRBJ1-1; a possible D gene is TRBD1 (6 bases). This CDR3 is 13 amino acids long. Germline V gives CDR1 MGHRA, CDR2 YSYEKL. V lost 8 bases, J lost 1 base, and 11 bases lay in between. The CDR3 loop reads CASGLQGNTEAFF. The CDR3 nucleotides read TGCGCCAGCGGCCTACAGGGGAACACTGAAGCTTTCTTT.

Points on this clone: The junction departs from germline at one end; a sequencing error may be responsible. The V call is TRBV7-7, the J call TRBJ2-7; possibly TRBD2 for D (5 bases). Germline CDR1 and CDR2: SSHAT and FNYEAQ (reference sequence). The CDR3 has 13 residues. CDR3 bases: TGTGCTAGCAGCGGCGGGCCTTCCTACGAGCAGTACTTC. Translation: CASSGGPSYEQYF.

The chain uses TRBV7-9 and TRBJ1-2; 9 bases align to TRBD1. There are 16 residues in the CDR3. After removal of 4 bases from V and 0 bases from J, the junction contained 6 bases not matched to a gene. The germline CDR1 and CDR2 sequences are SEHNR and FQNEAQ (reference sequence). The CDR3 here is CASSWDRALSNYGYTF. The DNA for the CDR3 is TGTGCCAGCAGCTGGGACAGGGCCCTTTCTAACTATGGCTACACCTTC.

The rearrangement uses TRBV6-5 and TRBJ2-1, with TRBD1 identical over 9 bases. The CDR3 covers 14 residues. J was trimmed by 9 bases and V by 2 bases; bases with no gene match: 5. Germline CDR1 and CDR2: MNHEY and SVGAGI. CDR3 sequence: CASSYGQGWGEQFF. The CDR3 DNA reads TGTGCCAGCAGTTACGGACAGGGGTGGGGTGAGCAGTTCTTC.

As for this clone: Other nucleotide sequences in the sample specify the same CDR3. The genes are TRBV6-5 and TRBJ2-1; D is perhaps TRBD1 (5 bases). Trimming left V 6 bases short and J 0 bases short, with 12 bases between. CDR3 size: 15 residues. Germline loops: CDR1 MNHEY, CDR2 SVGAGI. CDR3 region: CASSPGQSSYNEQFF. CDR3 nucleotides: TGTGCCAGCAGCCCAGGACAAAGCTCCTACAATGAGCAGTTCTTC.

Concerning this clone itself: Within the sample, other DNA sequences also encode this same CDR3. CDR3 DNA: TGTGCCAGCAGTTACGAGGGACCCACGGATACGCAGTATTTT. This codes for CASSYEGPTDTQYF. V is TRBV6-5 and J is TRBJ2-3; perhaps D is TRBD1 or TRBD2 (5 bases each). With 2 bases removed from V and 6 bases from J, the gap between germline ends came to 12 bases. This CDR3 spans 14 amino acids. The V gene's germline CDR1 is MNHEY and CDR2 SVGAGI.

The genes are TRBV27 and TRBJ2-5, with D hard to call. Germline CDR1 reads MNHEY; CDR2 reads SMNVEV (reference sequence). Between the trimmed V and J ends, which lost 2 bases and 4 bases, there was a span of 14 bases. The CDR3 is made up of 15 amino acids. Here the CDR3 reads CASSLGSGLGETQYF. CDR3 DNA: TGTGCCAGCAGTTTAGGGTCGGGCCTGGGAGAGACCCAGTACTTC.

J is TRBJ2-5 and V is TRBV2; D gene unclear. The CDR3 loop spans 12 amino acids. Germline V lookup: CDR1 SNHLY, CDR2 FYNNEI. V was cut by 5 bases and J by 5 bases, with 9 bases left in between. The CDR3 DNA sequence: TGTGCCAGCAGTCTAGGCTCCGAGACCCAGTACTTC. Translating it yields CASSLGSETQYF. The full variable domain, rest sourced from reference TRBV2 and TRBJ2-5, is EPEVTQTPSHQVTQMGQEVILRCVPISNHLYFYWYRQILGQKVEFLVSFYNNEISEKSEIFDDQFSVERPDGSNFTLKIRSTKLEDSAMYFCASSLGSETQYFGPGTRLLVL.

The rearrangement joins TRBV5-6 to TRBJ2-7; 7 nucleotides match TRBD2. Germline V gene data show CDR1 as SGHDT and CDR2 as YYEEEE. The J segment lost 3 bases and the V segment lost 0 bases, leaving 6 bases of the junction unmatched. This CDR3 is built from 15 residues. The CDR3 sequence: CASSLARDYHYEQYF. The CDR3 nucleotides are TGTGCCAGCAGCTTGGCCCGGGACTACCACTACGAGCAGTACTTC. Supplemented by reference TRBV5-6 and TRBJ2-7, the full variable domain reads DAGVTQSPTHLIKTRGQQVTLRCSPKSGHDTVSWYQQALGQGPQFIFQYYEEEERQRGNFPDRFSGHQFPNYSSELNVNALLLGDSALYLCASSLARDYHYEQYFGPGTRLTVT.

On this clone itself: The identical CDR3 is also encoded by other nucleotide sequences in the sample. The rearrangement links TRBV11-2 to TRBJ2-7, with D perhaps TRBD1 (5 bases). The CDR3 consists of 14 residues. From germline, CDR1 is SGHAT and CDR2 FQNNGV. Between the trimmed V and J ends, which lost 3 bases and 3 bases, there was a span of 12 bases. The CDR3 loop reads CASSFGQGSYEQYF. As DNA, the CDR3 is TGTGCCAGCAGCTTTGGTCAGGGTAGCTACGAGCAGTACTTC.

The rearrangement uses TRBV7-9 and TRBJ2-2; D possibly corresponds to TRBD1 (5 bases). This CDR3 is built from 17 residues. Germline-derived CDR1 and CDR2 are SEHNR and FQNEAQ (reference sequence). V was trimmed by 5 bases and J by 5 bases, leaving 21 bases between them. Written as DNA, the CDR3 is TGTGCCAGCAGCCCTCTGTCTCCCCAGGGCTGGACCGGGGAGCTGTTTTTT. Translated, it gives CASSPLSPQGWTGELFF.

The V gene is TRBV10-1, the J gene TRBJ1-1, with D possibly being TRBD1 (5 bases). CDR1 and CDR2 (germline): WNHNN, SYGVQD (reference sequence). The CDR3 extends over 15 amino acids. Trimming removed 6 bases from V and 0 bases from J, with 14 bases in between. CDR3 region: CASRVRGGMNTEAFF. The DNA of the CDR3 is TGCGCCAGCAGGGTACGTGGGGGGATGAACACTGAAGCTTTCTTT.

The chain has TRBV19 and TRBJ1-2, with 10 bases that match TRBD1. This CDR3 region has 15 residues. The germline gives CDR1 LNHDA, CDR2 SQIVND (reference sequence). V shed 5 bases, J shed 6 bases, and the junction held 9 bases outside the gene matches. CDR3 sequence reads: CASSLRDRGFHGYTF. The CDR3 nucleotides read TGTGCCAGTAGTTTGAGGGACAGGGGATTCCATGGCTACACCTTC.

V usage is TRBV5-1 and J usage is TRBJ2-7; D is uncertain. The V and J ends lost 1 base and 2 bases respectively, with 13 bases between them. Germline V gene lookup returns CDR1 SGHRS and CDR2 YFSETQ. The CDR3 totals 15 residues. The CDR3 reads CASSLSASDPYEQYF. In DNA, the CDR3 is TGCGCCAGCAGCTTGTCCGCCTCAGACCCCTACGAGCAGTACTTC.

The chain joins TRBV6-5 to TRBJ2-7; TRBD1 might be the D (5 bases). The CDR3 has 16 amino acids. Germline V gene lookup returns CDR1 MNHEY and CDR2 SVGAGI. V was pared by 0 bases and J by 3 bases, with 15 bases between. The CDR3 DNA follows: TGTGCCAGCAGTTACTCGACGGCTGGCAGGGACTACGAGCAGTACTTC. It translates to CASSYSTAGRDYEQYF.

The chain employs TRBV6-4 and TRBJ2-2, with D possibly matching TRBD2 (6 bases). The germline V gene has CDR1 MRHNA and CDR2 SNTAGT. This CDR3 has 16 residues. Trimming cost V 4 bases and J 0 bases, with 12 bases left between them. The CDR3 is CASSVLAFANTGELFF. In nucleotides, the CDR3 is TGTGCCAGCAGTGTACTAGCCTTCGCGAACACCGGGGAGCTGTTTTTT.

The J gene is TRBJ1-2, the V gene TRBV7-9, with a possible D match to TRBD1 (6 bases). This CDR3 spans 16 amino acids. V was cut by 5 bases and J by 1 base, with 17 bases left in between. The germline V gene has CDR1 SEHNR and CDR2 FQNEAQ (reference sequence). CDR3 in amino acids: CASSHLTDRRNYGYTF. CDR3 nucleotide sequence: TGTGCCAGCAGCCATTTAACGGACAGACGTAACTATGGCTACACCTTC.

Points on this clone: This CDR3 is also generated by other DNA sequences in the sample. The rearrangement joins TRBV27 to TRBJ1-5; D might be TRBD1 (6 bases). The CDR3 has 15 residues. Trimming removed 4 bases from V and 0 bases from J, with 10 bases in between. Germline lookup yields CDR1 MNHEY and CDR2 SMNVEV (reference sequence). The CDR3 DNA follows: TGTGCCAGCAGTTGGACAGCCGATAGCAATCAGCCCCAGCATTTT. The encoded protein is CASSWTADSNQPQHF.

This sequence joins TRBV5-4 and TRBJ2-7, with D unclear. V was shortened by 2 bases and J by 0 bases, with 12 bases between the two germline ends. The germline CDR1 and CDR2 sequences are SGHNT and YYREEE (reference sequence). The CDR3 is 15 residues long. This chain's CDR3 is CASSFAAGISYEQYF. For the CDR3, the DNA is TGTGCCAGCAGCTTCGCCGCTGGAATCTCCTACGAGCAGTACTTC.

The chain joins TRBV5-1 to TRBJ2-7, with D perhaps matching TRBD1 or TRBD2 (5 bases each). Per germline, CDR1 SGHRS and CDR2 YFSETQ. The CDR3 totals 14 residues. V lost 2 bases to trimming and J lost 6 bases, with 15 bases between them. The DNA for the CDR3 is TGCGCCAGCAGCTTCGGGGCCCTGGACTTCGAGCAGTACTTC. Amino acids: CASSFGALDFEQYF.

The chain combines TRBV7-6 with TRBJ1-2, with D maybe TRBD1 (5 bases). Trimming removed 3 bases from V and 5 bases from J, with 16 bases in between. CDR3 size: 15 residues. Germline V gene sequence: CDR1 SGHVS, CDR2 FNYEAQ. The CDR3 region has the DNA TGTGCCAGCAGCTTCTCCGTCGGGGGGAAATATGGCTACACCTTC. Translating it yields CASSFSVGGKYGYTF.